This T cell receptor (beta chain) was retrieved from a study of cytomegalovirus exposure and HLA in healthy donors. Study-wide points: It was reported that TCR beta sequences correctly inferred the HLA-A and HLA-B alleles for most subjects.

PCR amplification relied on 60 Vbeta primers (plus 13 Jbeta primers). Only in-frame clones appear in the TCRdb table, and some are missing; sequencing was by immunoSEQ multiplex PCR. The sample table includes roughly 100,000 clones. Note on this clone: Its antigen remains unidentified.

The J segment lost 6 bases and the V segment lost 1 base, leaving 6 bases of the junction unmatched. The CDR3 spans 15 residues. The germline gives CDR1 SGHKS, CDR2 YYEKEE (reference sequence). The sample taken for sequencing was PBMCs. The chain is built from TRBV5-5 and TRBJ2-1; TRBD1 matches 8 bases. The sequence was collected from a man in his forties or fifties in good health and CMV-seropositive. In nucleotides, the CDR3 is TGTGCCAGCAGCTTGCTCACAGGGGGTTTCAATGAGCAGTTCTTC. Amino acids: CASSLLTGGFNEQFF.